This T cell receptor (beta chain) emerged from a study of cytomegalovirus exposure and HLA in healthy donors. Findings of the study overall: Later analysis reportedly placed an Asian-associated ancestry cluster below the approximately 680-donor mean in N-insertions. For cytomegalovirus status, the classifier reportedly gave diagnoses with high specificity and sensitivity.

It was with 60 Vbeta and 13 Jbeta primers that the PCR ran. Sequencing was performed with immunoSEQ multiplex PCR; in TCRdb, only in-frame clones are kept and a portion is missing. The sample has around 200,000 clones, roughly 82% seen once. This clone was recorded a few times. Antigen specificity is unknown. The sample consisted of PBMCs. This clonotype was obtained from a man aged 35 to 55 in good health and CMV-seropositive.

The chain's CDR3 is CASSQAQGAGNYGYTF. The CDR3 DNA is TGTGCCAGCAGCCAAGCGCAGGGGGCGGGAAACTATGGCTACACCTTC. The chain carries TRBV4-2 and TRBJ1-2, with 8 bases fitting TRBD1. The CDR3 runs 16 residues. CDR1 is LGHNA, CDR2 YNFKEQ, per germline. Trimming removed 1 base from V and 2 bases from J; junction bases left unmatched: 6.